This TCR beta chain stems from a study of regulatory and conventional T cells in RAG deficiency. Findings of the study overall: Shannon entropy fell and Simpson indices rose in RAG-deficient patients.

Assay: immunoSEQ multiplex PCR; the TCRdb copy retains only in-frame clones and omits some. This sample carries several thousand clones, around 94% of them seen once, and the ten largest clones take over 1.1%. Genomic DNA came from blood conventional CD4+ T cells gated CD25-low CD127-high. V was pared by 2 bases and J by 2 bases, with 10 bases between. Germline CDR1 reads SGHRS; CDR2 reads YFSETQ. The CDR3 is made up of 14 amino acids. Concerning this clone itself: Its specificity is not known.

Sequencing used CD4+ effector T cells sorted from blood. The TCR originated in a human donor with RAG deficiency presenting as severe combined immunodeficiency. The V call is TRBV5-1, the J call TRBJ1-1, with TRBD1 as a possible D gene (6 bases). The CDR3, as DNA: TGCGCCAGCAGCTTTTACAGGGCCAACACTGAAGCTTTCTTT. Translation gives CASSFYRANTEAFF.